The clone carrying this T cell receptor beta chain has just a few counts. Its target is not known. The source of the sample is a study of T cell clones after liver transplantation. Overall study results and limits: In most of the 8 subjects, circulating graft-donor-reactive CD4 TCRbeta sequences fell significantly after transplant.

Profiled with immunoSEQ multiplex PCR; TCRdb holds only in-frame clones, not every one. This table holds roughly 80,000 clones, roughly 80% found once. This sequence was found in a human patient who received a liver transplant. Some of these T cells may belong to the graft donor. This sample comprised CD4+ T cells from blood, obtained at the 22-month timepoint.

The CDR3 region is CASSIRGDNTGELFF. The CDR3 region has the DNA TGCGCCAGCAGCATCAGGGGGGACAACACCGGGGAGCTGTTTTTT. The chain recombines TRBV5-1 with TRBJ2-2; D may be TRBD1 (7 bases). V gave up 4 bases and J gave up 2 bases, with 12 bases separating them. CDR3 length equals 15 residues. Looked up from germline, CDR1 is SGHRS and CDR2 is YFSETQ.